Ten or more counts support the clone carrying this T cell receptor (beta chain). One entry per CDR3 protein, called by TCRdb with MiXCR from the 5' RACE reads. The data contain about 59,000 distinct CDR3 sequences, around 24% of them singletons. The data belong to a study of neurological immune-mediated disorders. The CDR3 covers 14 residues. Germline-derived CDR1 and CDR2 are SGDLS and YYNGEE. V lost 1 base and J 7 bases, leaving 15 bases between the germline ends. The time point is: technical triplicate 2. This clonotype was obtained from a man aged 55 to 70 with HTLV-1-associated myelopathy (HAM/TSP). The specimen sequenced was PBMCs. This chain joins TRBV9 and TRBJ2-7, with D perhaps assigned TRBD1 or TRBD2 (5 bases each). The CDR3 protein is CASSVSWGLGEQYF. The CDR3 nucleotides read TGTGCCAGCAGCGTAAGCTGGGGGTTGGGGGAGCAGTACTTC.